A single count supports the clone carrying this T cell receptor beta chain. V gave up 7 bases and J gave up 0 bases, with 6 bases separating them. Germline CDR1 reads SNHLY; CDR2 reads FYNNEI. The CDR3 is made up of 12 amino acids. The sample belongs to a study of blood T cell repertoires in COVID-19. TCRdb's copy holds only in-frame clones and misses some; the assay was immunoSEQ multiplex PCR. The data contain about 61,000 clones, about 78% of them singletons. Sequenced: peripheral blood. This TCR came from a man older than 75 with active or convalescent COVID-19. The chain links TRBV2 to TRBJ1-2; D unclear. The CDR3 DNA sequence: TGTGCCAGCACCTTAGCTAACTATGGCTACACCTTC. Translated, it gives CASTLANYGYTF.